The 9 T cell receptor beta chains given below trace back to one sample, sequenced in a study of shared clonotypes between healthy human individuals. Repertoires were generated with immunoSEQ multiplex PCR, while TCRdb's copy carries only in-frame clones and drops some. The sample carries millions of clones, just over 90% recorded once. Sequencing was performed on naive CD4+ T cells from PBMCs. Noted subset: CD45RA+ positively selected. These receptors came from a man aged 18 to 30 in good health. Some clones in this sample may be carry-over from other donors' samples.

This clone has more than one count but fewer than ten. The V call is TRBV28, the J call TRBJ2-2; weak D call: TRBD2 (6 bases). Germline V gives CDR1 MDHEN, CDR2 SYDVKM. Trimming cost V 8 bases and J 0 bases, with 13 bases left between them. CDR3 length: 15 residues. The CDR3 DNA reads TGTGCCAGCCTCGTGGGGGGTTCGAACACCGGGGAGCTGTTTTTT. This translates into CASLVGGSNTGELFF.

The chain joins TRBV9 to TRBJ2-1; D is uncertain. The germline CDR1 and CDR2 sequences are SGDLS and YYNGEE. V shed 4 bases and J shed 7 bases, with 15 bases lying between them. This CDR3 has 14 residues. The CDR3 reads CASSTTGPKNEQFF. CDR3 DNA: TGTGCCAGCAGCACTACCGGGCCCAAGAATGAGCAGTTCTTC.

This clone was seen just once. This chain links TRBV28 with TRBJ2-7; the D gene could be TRBD1 or TRBD2 (5 bases each). The germline V gene has CDR1 MDHEN and CDR2 SYDVKM. The CDR3 is 14 amino acids. Trimming removed 5 bases at V and 5 bases at J, with 16 bases between. The CDR3 DNA reads TGTGCCAGCAGTACCCCCGGGGCCAGGAACGAGCAGTACTTC. It specifies CASSTPGARNEQYF.

The rearrangement links TRBV28 to TRBJ1-2; D is undetermined. Trimming removed 6 bases at V and 4 bases at J, with 12 bases between. Per germline, CDR1 MDHEN and CDR2 SYDVKM. This CDR3 contains 13 residues. The CDR3 DNA is TGTGCCAGCAGCCAAAGGACTCGCTATGGCTACACCTTC. It encodes CASSQRTRYGYTF.

Concerning this clone itself: Different DNA sequences within this sample yield the same CDR3. The chain is built from TRBV28 and TRBJ1-1; no definite D call. Germline V lookup: CDR1 MDHEN, CDR2 SYDVKM. CDR3 length equals 12 residues. Trimming left V 3 bases short and J 6 bases short, with 8 bases between. The CDR3 DNA reads as TGTGCCAGCAGTTTGAGCGGGGCTGAAGCTTTCTTT. As protein: CASSLSGAEAFF.

This clone has a single count. The rearrangement uses TRBV15 and TRBJ2-3; possibly TRBD1 for D (5 bases). Between the trimmed V and J ends, which lost 3 bases and 5 bases, there was a span of 9 bases. Germline loops: CDR1 LNHNV, CDR2 YYDKDF (reference sequence). This CDR3 spans 13 amino acids. The CDR3 DNA sequence: TGTGCCACCAGCAGGGCCCAGGGAGATACGCAGTATTTT. This translates into CATSRAQGDTQYF.

The J gene is TRBJ1-4, the V gene TRBV9, with D maybe TRBD1 (5 bases). This CDR3 is 14 amino acids long. Germline V gives CDR1 SGDLS, CDR2 YYNGEE. V was cut by 0 bases and J by 8 bases, with 11 bases left in between. The CDR3 DNA reads TGTGCCAGCAGCGTAGCTCAGGGAACGGAAAAACTGTTTTTT. Its translation is CASSVAQGTEKLFF.

The chain links TRBV27 to TRBJ2-6, with D perhaps matching TRBD1 or TRBD2 (6 bases each). Per germline, CDR1 MNHEY and CDR2 SMNVEV (reference sequence). CDR3 length: 18 amino acids. Trimming took off 6 bases at V and 1 base at J, with 19 bases between the two ends. The CDR3 loop reads CASSYGGTYPSGANVLTF. In DNA, the CDR3 is TGTGCCAGCAGCTATGGGGGGACATACCCGTCTGGGGCCAACGTCCTGACTTTC.

The chain has TRBV5-1 and TRBJ2-7; tentatively, D is TRBD1 (6 bases). Germline V gene data show CDR1 as SGHRS and CDR2 as YFSETQ. The CDR3 has 15 residues. Trimming took off 4 bases at V and 3 bases at J, with 17 bases between the two ends. CDR3 in amino acids: CASSTRFGQNYEQYF. In nucleotides, the CDR3 is TGCGCCAGCAGCACACGGTTCGGACAGAACTACGAGCAGTACTTC.